This T cell receptor beta chain is drawn from a study of cytomegalovirus exposure and HLA in healthy donors. General study findings and limits: In vitro, a few CMV-associated chains proved specific for CMV antigens. In a later analysis, V- and J-gene trimming of beta chains associated with a DCLRE1C missense variant, replicated independently.

V was shortened by 3 bases and J by 4 bases, with 16 bases between the two germline ends. Germline V gene lookup returns CDR1 LNHDA and CDR2 SQIVND (reference sequence). This CDR3 region has 15 residues. As regards this clone: Its antigen is currently unknown.

PCR used 60 Vbeta primers and 13 Jbeta primers. Produced via immunoSEQ multiplex PCR; TCRdb's table is partial and in-frame only. The sample yields fewer than 150,000 clones, under 90% seen once. Among the donors, all were healthy bone marrow donors. The V call is TRBV19, the J call TRBJ2-7; tentatively, D is TRBD2 (6 bases). This TCR was recovered from a woman younger than 35 in good health and CMV-seronegative. The sequenced sample consisted of PBMCs. The CDR3 sequence is CASSIRTGDVYEQYF. CDR3 sequence (DNA): TGTGCCAGTAGTATTAGGACGGGAGACGTGTACGAGCAGTACTTC.